The table lists the clone carrying this T cell receptor (beta chain) with many counts. Its antigen is unknown. The sample comes from a study of CD8 T cells in ankylosing spondylitis. Researchers built TCR beta libraries using quantitative 5'-RACE with molecular barcodes. TCRdb re-called the 5' RACE reads with MiXCR, one entry per CDR3 protein. The table has under 300,000 distinct CDR3 sequences, about 18% seen once. The CDR3 is 13 residues long. CDR1 is DFQATT, CDR2 SNEGSKA, per germline (reference sequence). Trimming took off 6 bases at V and 1 base at J, with 10 bases between the two ends. Regarding the study as a whole: A TCR beta motif of about eight highly homologous variants appeared characteristic of ankylosing spondylitis blood. A CD8+ phenotype characterized the disease-linked clones, which were relatively rare in peripheral blood.

Sequenced material: blood, either unsorted or a sorted T cell fraction (not recorded which). The sequence was obtained from a male donor with ankylosing spondylitis or in good health (not recorded which). The chain has TRBV20-1 and TRBJ2-1; D not resolved. In DNA, the CDR3 is TGCAGTGCCCCAGAAGGATCCTACAATGAGCAGTTCTTC. Its protein is CSAPEGSYNEQFF.